The next 29 T cell receptor beta chains were all read from a single sample in a study of PD-1 blockade in classical Hodgkin lymphoma. As for time point: newly diagnosed, previously untreated cHL patient sample. Isolation of CD4+ T cells from thawed PBMCs was performed by magnetic negative selection. This table comes from immunoSEQ multiplex PCR, and its TCRdb copy is limited to in-frame clones, with some not included. The table includes 30,000 to 40,000 clones, around nine tenths detected once. Sequencing input: CD4+ T cells from blood. The receptors were sampled from a human donor with classical Hodgkin lymphoma.

In DNA form, the CDR3 reads TGTGCCAGCAGCCGCCCGGGTGAAGCTTTCTTT. Encoded protein: CASSRPGEAFF. V is TRBV13 and J is TRBJ1-1; no reliable D call. Between the trimmed V and J ends, which lost 5 bases and 7 bases, there was a span of 8 bases. Germline V gives CDR1 PRHDT, CDR2 FYEKMQ (reference sequence). CDR3 size: 11 residues.

This sequence joins TRBV4-1 and TRBJ2-3; D gene unclear. Germline V gene data show CDR1 as MGHRA and CDR2 as YSYEKL. Deletions cut 0 bases from V and 6 bases from J, with 7 bases between. This CDR3 has 13 residues. CDR3 nucleotide sequence: TGCGCCAGCAGCCAAGATCACGAGGATACGCAGTATTTT. It translates to CASSQDHEDTQYF.

V and J are TRBV10-3 and TRBJ1-5; TRBD1 aligns across 12 bases. There are 15 residues in the CDR3. The V segment lost 4 bases and the J segment 6 bases; nucleotides outside the gene matches: 4. CDR1 is ENHRY and CDR2 is SYGVKD in the germline V gene. The CDR3 DNA follows: TGTGCCATCAGTGGGGACAGGGGGCCGGGTCAGCCCCAGCATTTT. Protein: CAISGDRGPGQPQHF.

The V call is TRBV4-1, the J call TRBJ2-4, with D hard to call. Germline V gene sequence: CDR1 MGHRA, CDR2 YSYEKL. CDR3 size: 16 residues. Trimming removed 3 bases at V and 2 bases at J, with 14 bases between. The CDR3 region is CASSHLLPDTKNIQYF. CDR3 bases: TGCGCCAGCAGCCATCTCTTACCAGACACCAAAAACATTCAGTACTTC.

This clone has a single count. This chain joins TRBV6-5 and TRBJ1-1; D unresolved. This CDR3 has 13 amino acids. CDR1 and CDR2 from the germline V gene are MNHEY and SVGAGI. V was pared by 7 bases and J by 0 bases, with 9 bases between. CDR3 nucleotide sequence: TGTGCCAGCAACTTCAGGATGAACACTGAAGCTTTCTTT. This sequence encodes CASNFRMNTEAFF.

The chain carries TRBV5-1 and TRBJ2-7, with D perhaps being TRBD1 or TRBD2 (5 bases each). This CDR3 spans 14 amino acids. V was cut by 4 bases and J by 5 bases, with 16 bases left in between. Per the germline V gene, CDR1 is SGHRS and CDR2 is YFSETQ. CDR3 sequence (DNA): TGCGCCAGCAGCGTTGGGGACGGTTGGGACGAGCAGTACTTC. Translated: CASSVGDGWDEQYF. Filled out from reference TRBV5-1 and TRBJ2-7, the complete variable domain reads KAGVTQTPRYLIKTRGQQVTLSCSPISGHRSVSWYQQTPGQGLQFLFEYFSETQRNKGNFPGRFSGRQFSNSRSEMNVSTLELGDSALYLCASSVGDGWDEQYFGPGTRLTVT.

The genes are TRBV4-2 and TRBJ2-3, with D maybe TRBD1 (6 bases). The CDR3 runs to 13 residues. V was trimmed by 6 bases and J by 11 bases, leaving 18 bases between them. Germline loops: CDR1 LGHNA, CDR2 YNFKEQ. The CDR3 DNA is TGTGCCAGCAGAGGAGGACAGTCCTCCGGGCAGTATTTT. Translating it yields CASRGGQSSGQYF.

The chain has TRBV7-2 and TRBJ2-7; 11 nucleotides align to TRBD2. Germline lookup yields CDR1 SGHTA and CDR2 FQGNSA. V gave up 5 bases and J gave up 1 base; unmatched junction bases: 7. This CDR3 has 16 amino acids. In nucleotides, the CDR3 is TGTGCCAGCAGCCAAGCTAGCGGGAGGCAATCCTACGAGCAGTACTTC. Encoded protein: CASSQASGRQSYEQYF. The complete variable domain, with remaining parts taken from reference TRBV7-2 and TRBJ2-7, reads GAGVSQSPSNKVTEKGKDVELRCDPISGHTALYWYRQSLGQGLEFLIYFQGNSAPDKSGLPSDRFSAERTGGSVSTLTIQRTQQEDSAVYLCASSQASGRQSYEQYFGPGTRLTVT.

The V and J genes are TRBV7-9 and TRBJ2-4; D might be TRBD2 (6 bases). Per the germline V gene, CDR1 is SEHNR and CDR2 is FQNEAQ (reference sequence). CDR3 length: 15 residues. V lost 5 bases to trimming and J lost 5 bases, with 16 bases between them. This CDR3 reads CASSPRVGGENIQYF. The CDR3 DNA follows: TGTGCCAGCAGCCCCCGAGTCGGGGGTGAAAACATTCAGTACTTC.

The chain links TRBV5-6 to TRBJ2-5; 7 bases align to TRBD2. The CDR3 spans 19 residues. Trimming at V came to 0 bases and at J to 5 bases, leaving 19 bases not matched to a gene. Germline CDR1 and CDR2: SGHDT and YYEEEE. CDR3 nucleotides: TGTGCCAGCAGCTTGGGCAACCTTGGTTGGGGGGGTCCTTTTGAGACCCAGTACTTC. This translates into CASSLGNLGWGGPFETQYF. The full variable domain, completed using reference TRBV5-6 and TRBJ2-5, is DAGVTQSPTHLIKTRGQQVTLRCSPKSGHDTVSWYQQALGQGPQFIFQYYEEEERQRGNFPDRFSGHQFPNYSSELNVNALLLGDSALYLCASSLGNLGWGGPFETQYFGPGTRLLVL.

The V call is TRBV15, the J call TRBJ2-7, with 8 bases lining up with TRBD1. The germline gives CDR1 LNHNV, CDR2 YYDKDF (reference sequence). V was pared by 3 bases and J by 6 bases, with 10 bases of the junction left unmatched. The CDR3 is made up of 15 amino acids. The CDR3 loop reads CATSRNFGQGSEQYF. CDR3 nucleotide sequence: TGTGCCACCAGCAGGAACTTTGGACAGGGTTCCGAGCAGTACTTC.

The rearrangement joins TRBV5-8 to TRBJ2-1; TRBD2 might be the D (5 bases). Trimming cost V 4 bases and J 6 bases, with 17 bases left between them. CDR3 length: 15 residues. CDR1 is SGHTS and CDR2 is YDEGEE in the germline V gene. The CDR3 bases are TGTGCCAGCAGCCAGGAAGATGGGAGTACCAATGAGCAGTTCTTC. It translates to CASSQEDGSTNEQFF. Drawing the rest from reference TRBV5-8 and TRBJ2-1, the complete variable domain is EAGVTQSPTHLIKTRGQQATLRCSPISGHTSVYWYQQALGLGLQFLLWYDEGEERNRGNFPPRFSGRQFPNYSSELNVNALELEDSALYLCASSQEDGSTNEQFFGPGTRLTVL.

The chain employs TRBV6-5 and TRBJ1-5; no firm D call. Trimming removed 0 bases from V and 1 base from J, with 7 bases in between. The germline V gene has CDR1 MNHEY and CDR2 SVGAGI. This CDR3 comprises 15 residues. This CDR3 reads CASSYSGGSNQPQHF. As DNA, the CDR3 is TGTGCCAGCAGTTACTCAGGCGGGAGCAATCAGCCCCAGCATTTT.

This sequence joins TRBV7-2 and TRBJ2-5, with D possibly being TRBD2 (6 bases). Germline lookup yields CDR1 SGHTA and CDR2 FQGNSA. Trimming pared 4 bases from V and 5 bases from J, leaving 11 bases between. The CDR3 is 13 residues long. CDR3 nucleotides: TGTGCCAGCAGCTCAAGAGCGGGTGAGACCCAGTACTTC. Translated, it gives CASSSRAGETQYF.

The chain has TRBV4-3 and TRBJ1-1; D might be TRBD1 (5 bases). This CDR3 region has 15 residues. V shed 1 base and J shed 5 bases, with 14 bases lying between them. CDR1 and CDR2 (germline): LGHNA, YSLEER. The CDR3 DNA sequence: TGCGCCAGCAGCCAAGTTTGGATCGGGGGTACTGAAGCTTTCTTT. It translates to CASSQVWIGGTEAFF.

This clone was seen a handful of times. The chain is built from TRBV6-6 and TRBJ1-6; D unclear. Germline lookup yields CDR1 MNHNY and CDR2 SVGAGI (reference sequence). V gave up 0 bases and J gave up 7 bases, with 4 bases separating them. The CDR3 consists of 13 residues. The CDR3 DNA is TGTGCCAGCAGTTACTCGAGGAATTCACCCCTCCACTTT. Translated: CASSYSRNSPLHF.

This clone has just one count. The chain links TRBV11-3 to TRBJ2-3; no definite D call. CDR1 is SGHNT and CDR2 is YENEEA in the germline V gene. Trimming took 0 bases from V and 2 from J, leaving 9 bases between them. This CDR3 has 15 residues. This CDR3 reads CASSLDGGNTDTQYF. The CDR3 nucleotides read TGTGCCAGCAGCTTAGATGGCGGAAACACAGATACGCAGTATTTT.

The rearrangement uses TRBV21-1 and TRBJ2-4; the DNA was not used to check the table's D call, TRBD1. TRBV21-1 is labeled a pseudogene. This CDR3 region has 17 residues. The CDR3 nucleotides are TGTGCCAGCAGCCCGAAGACGACAGTTAAAAACAAAAACATTCAGTACTTC. Translated: CASSPKTTVKNKNIQYF.

This chain connects TRBV19 to TRBJ1-1, with D perhaps matching TRBD1 (5 bases). CDR1 and CDR2 (germline): LNHDA, SQIVND (reference sequence). CDR3 length equals 16 residues. V gave up 5 bases and J gave up 4 bases, with 20 bases separating them. DNA for the CDR3: TGTGCCAGTAGTGGGGGTGGTAGGGGCGATCCCACTGAAGCTTTCTTT. Its translation is CASSGGGRGDPTEAFF.

The J gene is TRBJ1-2, the V gene TRBV28, with D possibly being TRBD1 (5 bases). Trimming removed 3 bases at V and 3 bases at J, with 8 bases between. Germline CDR1 and CDR2: MDHEN and SYDVKM. The CDR3 totals 13 residues. CDR3 in amino acids: CASSFQGDYGYTF. Written as DNA, the CDR3 is TGTGCCAGCAGTTTTCAGGGCGACTATGGCTACACCTTC.

This sequence joins TRBV5-6 and TRBJ2-1; 9 bases fit TRBD2. The germline gives CDR1 SGHDT, CDR2 YYEEEE. With 1 base clipped from V and 10 bases from J, the junction kept 3 bases outside the gene matches. The CDR3 covers 13 residues. CDR3 sequence reads: CASSLRLAGEQFF. The CDR3 DNA reads TGTGCCAGCAGCTTGAGGCTAGCGGGGGAGCAGTTCTTC.

This chain joins TRBV5-6 and TRBJ1-3, with D hard to call. The V and J ends lost 2 bases and 2 bases respectively, with 8 bases between them. CDR1 SGHDT and CDR2 YYEEEE come from the germline V gene. CDR3 length: 14 residues. This CDR3 is CASSLGMTGNTIYF. DNA of the CDR3: TGTGCCAGCAGCTTAGGCATGACTGGAAACACCATATATTTT.

The rearrangement joins TRBV6-1 to TRBJ1-1, with D possibly matching TRBD1 (6 bases). V was cut by 4 bases and J by 3 bases, with 12 bases left in between. The CDR3 consists of 14 residues. Germline CDR1 and CDR2: MNHNS and SASEGT. CDR3 sequence (DNA): TGTGCCAGCAGTGTACTAAACAGGGACACTGAAGCTTTCTTT. Translation gives CASSVLNRDTEAFF.

This clone was counted a single time. The chain has TRBV6-5 and TRBJ1-2; tentative D call: TRBD1 (5 bases). The CDR3 totals 14 residues. Germline lookup yields CDR1 MNHEY and CDR2 SVGAGI. Trimming cost V 6 bases and J 7 bases, with 18 bases left between them. This CDR3 reads CASSSTSSGGGYTF. For the CDR3, the DNA is TGTGCCAGCAGCTCGACTAGCTCTGGGGGTGGCTACACCTTC.

The chain recombines TRBV2 with TRBJ2-6; D possibly corresponds to TRBD1 (5 bases). The ends were cut back, 3 bases at V and 2 bases at J, with 11 bases in the middle. The CDR3 loop spans 16 amino acids. Germline values: CDR1 SNHLY, CDR2 FYNNEI. The DNA for the CDR3 is TGTGCCAGCAGTGATTTGTCAGGGACTGGGGCCAACGTCCTGACTTTC. Amino acids: CASSDLSGTGANVLTF. The entire variable domain, with the rest obtained from reference TRBV2 and TRBJ2-6, is as follows: EPEVTQTPSHQVTQMGQEVILRCVPISNHLYFYWYRQILGQKVEFLVSFYNNEISEKSEIFDDQFSVERPDGSNFTLKIRSTKLEDSAMYFCASSDLSGTGANVLTFGAGSRLTVL.

The chain links TRBV9 to TRBJ2-1, with 11 nucleotides matching TRBD2. This CDR3 region has 15 residues. V shed 2 bases and J 8 bases; nucleotides not matched to a gene: 6. CDR1 and CDR2 (germline): SGDLS, YYNGEE. The CDR3 is CASSVASGRYYEQFF. CDR3 nucleotides: TGTGCCAGCAGCGTGGCTAGCGGGAGGTATTATGAGCAGTTCTTC.

The gene calls are TRBV5-1 and TRBJ2-2, with 7 bases fitting TRBD1. Germline assignment: CDR1 SGHRS and CDR2 YFSETQ. This CDR3 contains 15 residues. V lost 2 bases and J lost 2; bases outside the gene matches: 3. The CDR3 DNA follows: TGCGCCAGCAGCTTTAACAGGGGAAACACCGGGGAGCTGTTTTTT. Its translation: CASSFNRGNTGELFF.

This clone was counted a single time. The chain joins TRBV5-6 to TRBJ1-6, with D unresolved. V was clipped by 4 bases and J by 3 bases, with 11 bases between them. CDR1 and CDR2 from the germline V gene are SGHDT and YYEEEE. CDR3 size: 15 residues. The DNA of the CDR3 is TGTGCCAGCAGCGGGATCGGCAGCTATAATTCACCCCTCCACTTT. Translating gives CASSGIGSYNSPLHF.

This chain uses TRBV28 with TRBJ1-1; D remains ambiguous. V was trimmed by 9 bases and J by 4 bases, leaving 15 bases between them. Germline CDR1 is MDHEN and CDR2 is SYDVKM. The CDR3 covers 13 residues. Written as DNA, the CDR3 is TGTGCCAGTATCGGCCAGAGAGGCACTGAAGCTTTCTTT. The encoded protein is CASIGQRGTEAFF.